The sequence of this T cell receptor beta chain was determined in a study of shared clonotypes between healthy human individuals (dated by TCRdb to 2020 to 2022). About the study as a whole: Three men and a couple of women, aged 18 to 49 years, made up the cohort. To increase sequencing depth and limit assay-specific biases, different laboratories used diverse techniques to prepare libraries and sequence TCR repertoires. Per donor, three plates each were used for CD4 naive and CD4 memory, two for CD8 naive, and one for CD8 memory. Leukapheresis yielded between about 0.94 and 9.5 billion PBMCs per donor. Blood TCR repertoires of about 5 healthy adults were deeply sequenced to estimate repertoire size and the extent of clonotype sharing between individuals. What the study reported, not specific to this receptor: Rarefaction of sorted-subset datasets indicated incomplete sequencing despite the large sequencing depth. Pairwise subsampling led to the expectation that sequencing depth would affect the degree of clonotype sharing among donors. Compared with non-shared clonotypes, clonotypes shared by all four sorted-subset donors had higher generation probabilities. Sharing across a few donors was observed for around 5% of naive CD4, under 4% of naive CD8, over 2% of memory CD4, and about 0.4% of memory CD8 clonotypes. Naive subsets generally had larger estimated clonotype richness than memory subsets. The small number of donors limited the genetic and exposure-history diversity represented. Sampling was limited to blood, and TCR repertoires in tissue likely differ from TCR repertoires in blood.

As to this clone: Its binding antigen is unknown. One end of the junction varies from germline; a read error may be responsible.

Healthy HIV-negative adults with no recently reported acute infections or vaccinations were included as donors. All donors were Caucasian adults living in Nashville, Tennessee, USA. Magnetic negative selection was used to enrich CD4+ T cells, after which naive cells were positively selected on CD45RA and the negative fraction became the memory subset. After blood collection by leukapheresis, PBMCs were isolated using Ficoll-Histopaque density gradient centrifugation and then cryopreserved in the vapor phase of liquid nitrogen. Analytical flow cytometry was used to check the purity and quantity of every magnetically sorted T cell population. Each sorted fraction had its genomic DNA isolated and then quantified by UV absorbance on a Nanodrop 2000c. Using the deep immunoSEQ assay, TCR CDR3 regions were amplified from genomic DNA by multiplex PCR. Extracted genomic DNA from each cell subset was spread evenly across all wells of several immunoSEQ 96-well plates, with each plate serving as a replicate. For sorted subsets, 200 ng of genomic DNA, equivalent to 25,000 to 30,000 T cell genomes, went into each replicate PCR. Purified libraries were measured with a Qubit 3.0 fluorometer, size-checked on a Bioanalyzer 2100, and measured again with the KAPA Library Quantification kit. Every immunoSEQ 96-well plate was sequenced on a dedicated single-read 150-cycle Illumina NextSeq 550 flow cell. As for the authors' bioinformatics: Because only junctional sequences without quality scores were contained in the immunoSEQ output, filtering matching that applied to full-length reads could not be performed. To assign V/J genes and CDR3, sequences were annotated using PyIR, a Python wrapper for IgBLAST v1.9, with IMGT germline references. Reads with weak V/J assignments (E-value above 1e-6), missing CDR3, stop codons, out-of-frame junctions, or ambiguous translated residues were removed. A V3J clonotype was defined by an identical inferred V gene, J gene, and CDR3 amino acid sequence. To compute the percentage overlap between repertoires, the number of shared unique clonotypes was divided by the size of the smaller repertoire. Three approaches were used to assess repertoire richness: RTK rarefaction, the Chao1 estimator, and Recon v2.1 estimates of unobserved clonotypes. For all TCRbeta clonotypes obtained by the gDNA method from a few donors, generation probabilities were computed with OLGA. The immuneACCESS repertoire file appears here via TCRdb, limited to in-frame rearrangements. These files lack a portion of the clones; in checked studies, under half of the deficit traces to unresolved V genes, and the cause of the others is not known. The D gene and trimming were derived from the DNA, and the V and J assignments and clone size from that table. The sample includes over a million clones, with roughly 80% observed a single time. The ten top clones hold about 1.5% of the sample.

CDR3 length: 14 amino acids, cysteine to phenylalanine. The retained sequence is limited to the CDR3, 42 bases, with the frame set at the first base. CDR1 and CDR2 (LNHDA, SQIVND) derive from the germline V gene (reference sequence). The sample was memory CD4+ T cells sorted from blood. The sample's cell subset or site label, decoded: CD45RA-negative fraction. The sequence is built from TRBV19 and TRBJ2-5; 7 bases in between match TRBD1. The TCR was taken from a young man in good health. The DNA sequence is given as TGTGCCAGTAGTGGCAGGGGGAACCAGGAGACCCAGTACTTC. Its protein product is CASSGRGNQETQYF.